One and the same sample provided the 11 T cell receptor beta chains below, sequenced in a study of cytomegalovirus exposure and HLA in healthy donors. Primers for the PCR totalled 60 Vbeta and 13 Jbeta. Here immunoSEQ multiplex PCR was the method, and the copy in TCRdb shows in-frame clones only, minus some. The data show just over 150,000 clones, approximately 81% seen once. Sequencing input: PBMCs. These receptors came from a man aged 18 to 29 in good health and CMV-seropositive.

The chain is built from TRBV19 and TRBJ1-2; D is perhaps TRBD1 (6 bases). V dropped 2 bases and J dropped 4 bases, with 20 bases sitting between them. Germline lookup yields CDR1 LNHDA and CDR2 SQIVND (reference sequence). The CDR3 runs to 17 residues. CDR3 bases: TGTGCCAGTAGTATAATGGGGGACAAGCGCGCCGGCTATGGCTACACCTTC. It yields the protein CASSIMGDKRAGYGYTF.

This chain links TRBV2 with TRBJ2-5; no firm D call. The germline gives CDR1 SNHLY, CDR2 FYNNEI. The CDR3 is 12 residues long. Trimming removed 3 bases from V and 9 bases from J, with 11 bases in between. The CDR3 reads CASSEEPSAQYF. Here the CDR3 DNA reads TGTGCCAGCAGTGAGGAGCCATCGGCCCAGTACTTC. Full variable domain (rest looked up from reference TRBV2 and TRBJ2-5): EPEVTQTPSHQVTQMGQEVILRCVPISNHLYFYWYRQILGQKVEFLVSFYNNEISEKSEIFDDQFSVERPDGSNFTLKIRSTKLEDSAMYFCASSEEPSAQYFGPGTRLLVL.

CDR3 bases: TGCAGTCCTAACACTGAAGCTTTCTTT. It codes for CSPNTEAFF. This rearrangement joins TRBV20-1 to TRBJ1-1, with D unclear. The CDR3 has 9 amino acids. V gave up 8 bases and J gave up 2 bases, with 3 bases separating them. Germline V gene data show CDR1 as DFQATT and CDR2 as SNEGSKA (reference sequence).

This clone was counted once. This chain connects TRBV6-1 to TRBJ2-1; 8 nucleotides line up with TRBD1. Trimming at V came to 11 bases and at J to 6 bases, leaving 12 bases not matched to a gene. Looked up from germline, CDR1 is MNHNS and CDR2 is SASEGT. The CDR3 loop spans 14 amino acids. CDR3 in amino acids: CAGAVQGAFNEQFF. The CDR3 coding sequence is TGTGCCGGGGCGGTCCAGGGGGCTTTCAATGAGCAGTTCTTC.

This chain uses TRBV18 with TRBJ1-1, with D hard to call. Per the germline V gene, CDR1 is KGHSH and CDR2 is LQKENI. The CDR3 length is 15 residues. The V gene lost 3 bases and the J gene lost 2 bases, with 13 bases spanning the gap. DNA of the CDR3: TGTGCCAGCTCACCCGGGCGACTAGTTAACACTGAAGCTTTCTTT. It codes for CASSPGRLVNTEAFF.

The chain combines TRBV7-6 with TRBJ2-7, with D possibly being TRBD1 (6 bases). CDR1 is SGHVS, CDR2 FNYEAQ, per germline. The V end lost 4 bases, the J end lost 6 bases, and 19 bases lay between the germline ends. CDR3 length: 15 amino acids. The CDR3 protein is CASSCWDTVFAEQYF. The CDR3 DNA is TGTGCCAGCAGCTGTTGGGACACCGTTTTTGCCGAGCAGTACTTC.

The V and J genes are TRBV29-1 and TRBJ2-1; D remains ambiguous. V was shortened by 3 bases and J by 12 bases, with 12 bases between the two germline ends. Looked up from germline, CDR1 is SQVTM and CDR2 is ANQGSEA. This CDR3 region has 11 residues. The CDR3 is CSVDLQLGQFF. As DNA, the CDR3 is TGCAGCGTTGATCTACAGCTGGGGCAGTTCTTC.

The V gene is TRBV7-3, the J gene TRBJ2-6, with 9 bases aligning to TRBD1. The CDR3 extends over 15 amino acids. Trimming removed 8 bases from V and 4 bases from J; junction bases left unmatched: 6. Germline lookup yields CDR1 SGHTA and CDR2 FQGTGA. The CDR3 protein is CASSGTGLGANVLTF. The CDR3 DNA sequence: TGTGCCAGCTCCGGGACAGGGCTCGGGGCCAACGTCCTGACTTTC.

The chain links TRBV5-6 to TRBJ2-7; 9 bases are shared with TRBD2. Trimming removed 0 bases from V and 3 bases from J; junction bases left unmatched: 7. Germline CDR1 is SGHDT and CDR2 is YYEEEE. The CDR3 loop spans 16 amino acids. In DNA, the CDR3 is TGTGCCAGCAGCTTGGGTAGCGGGGGCCCCAACTACGAGCAGTACTTC. Its protein is CASSLGSGGPNYEQYF.

This sequence joins TRBV7-3 and TRBJ2-5, with 9 bases fitting TRBD2. The germline gives CDR1 SGHTA, CDR2 FQGTGA. J lost 2 bases, V lost 1 base, and 5 bases had no gene match. This CDR3 is 16 amino acids long. CDR3: CASSLNQRGVQETQYF. CDR3 DNA sequence: TGTGCCAGCAGCTTAAATCAGCGGGGGGTTCAAGAGACCCAGTACTTC.

This clone was counted once. The V gene is TRBV5-6, the J gene TRBJ2-3; D call uncertain. The V gene lost 6 bases and the J gene lost 4 bases, with 12 bases spanning the gap. Per germline, CDR1 SGHDT and CDR2 YYEEEE. The CDR3 spans 13 residues. The CDR3 bases are TGTGCCAGCACCCCCCTCGAGGCAGATACGCAGTATTTT. Its protein product is CASTPLEADTQYF. The whole variable domain, filled in from reference TRBV5-6 and TRBJ2-3, reads DAGVTQSPTHLIKTRGQQVTLRCSPKSGHDTVSWYQQALGQGPQFIFQYYEEEERQRGNFPDRFSGHQFPNYSSELNVNALLLGDSALYLCASTPLEADTQYFGPGTRLTVL.